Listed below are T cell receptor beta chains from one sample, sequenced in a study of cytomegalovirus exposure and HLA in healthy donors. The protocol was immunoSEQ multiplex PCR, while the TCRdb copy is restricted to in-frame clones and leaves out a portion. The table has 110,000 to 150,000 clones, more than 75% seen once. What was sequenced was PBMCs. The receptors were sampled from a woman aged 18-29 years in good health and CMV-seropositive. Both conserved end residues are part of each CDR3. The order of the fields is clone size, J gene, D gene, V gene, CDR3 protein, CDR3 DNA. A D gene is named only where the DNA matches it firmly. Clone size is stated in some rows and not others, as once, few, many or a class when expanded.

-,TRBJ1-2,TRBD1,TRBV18,CASSPLDRVEYGYTF,TGTGCCAGCTCACCGCTTGACAGGGTTGAGTATGGCTACACCTTC
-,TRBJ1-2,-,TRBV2,CASNPDSLYGYTF,TGTGCCAGCAACCCGGACAGCCTCTATGGCTACACCTTC
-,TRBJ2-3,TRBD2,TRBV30,CAWSVAGVTDTQYF,TGTGCCTGGAGTGTAGCGGGGGTCACAGATACGCAGTATTTT
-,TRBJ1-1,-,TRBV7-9,CASSSDTARDWGNTEAFF,TGTGCCAGCAGCTCGGATACTGCCAGGGATTGGGGGAACACTGAAGCTTTCTTT
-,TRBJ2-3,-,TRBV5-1,CASSLGLAIKDTQYF,TGCGCCAGCAGCTTGGGGCTAGCCATAAAGGATACGCAGTATTTT
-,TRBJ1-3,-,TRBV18,CASSPGSSSGNTIYF,TGTGCCAGCTCACCCGGGTCTTCCTCTGGAAACACCATATATTTT
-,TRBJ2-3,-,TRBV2,CASRGRSATADTQYF,TGTGCCAGCAGGGGGCGCTCAGCGACCGCAGATACGCAGTATTTT
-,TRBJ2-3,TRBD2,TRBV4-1,CASSGRASSGGTDTQYF,TGCGCCAGCAGCGGCAGGGCCTCTAGCGGGGGCACAGATACGCAGTATTTT
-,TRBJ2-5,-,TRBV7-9,CASSPNAQNWQETQYF,TGTGCCAGCAGCCCCAACGCCCAGAATTGGCAAGAGACCCAGTACTTC
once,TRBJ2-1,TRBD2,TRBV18,CASSSTLADRDNEQFF,TGTGCCAGCTCGTCCACCCTAGCGGACCGGGACAATGAGCAGTTCTTC